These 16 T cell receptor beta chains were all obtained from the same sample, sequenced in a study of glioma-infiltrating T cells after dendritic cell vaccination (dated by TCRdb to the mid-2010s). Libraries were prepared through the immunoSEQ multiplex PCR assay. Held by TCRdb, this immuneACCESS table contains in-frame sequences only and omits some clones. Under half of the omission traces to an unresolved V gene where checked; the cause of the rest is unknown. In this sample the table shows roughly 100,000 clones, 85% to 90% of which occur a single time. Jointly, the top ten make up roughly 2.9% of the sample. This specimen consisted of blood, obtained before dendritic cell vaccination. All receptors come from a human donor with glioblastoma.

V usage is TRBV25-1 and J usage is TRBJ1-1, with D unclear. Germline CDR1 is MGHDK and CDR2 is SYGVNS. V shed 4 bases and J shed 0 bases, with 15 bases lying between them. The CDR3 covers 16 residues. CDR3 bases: TGTGCCAGCAGTGGGCCTTCCTGGTCATTGAACACTGAAGCTTTCTTT. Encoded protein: CASSGPSWSLNTEAFF.

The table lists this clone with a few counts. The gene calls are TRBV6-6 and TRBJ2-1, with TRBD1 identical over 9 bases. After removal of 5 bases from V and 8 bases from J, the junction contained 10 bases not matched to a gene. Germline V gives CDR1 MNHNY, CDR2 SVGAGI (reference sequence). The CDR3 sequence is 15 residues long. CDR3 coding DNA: TGTGCCAGCAGTCCTCCGACAGGGGGGTGGGATGAGCAGTTCTTC. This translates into CASSPPTGGWDEQFF.

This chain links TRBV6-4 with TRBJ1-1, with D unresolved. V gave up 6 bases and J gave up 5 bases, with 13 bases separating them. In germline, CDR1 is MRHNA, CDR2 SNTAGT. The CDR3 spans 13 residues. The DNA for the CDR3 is TGTGCCAGCAGAGCGCGGCGAGGAACTGAAGCTTTCTTT. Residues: CASRARRGTEAFF.

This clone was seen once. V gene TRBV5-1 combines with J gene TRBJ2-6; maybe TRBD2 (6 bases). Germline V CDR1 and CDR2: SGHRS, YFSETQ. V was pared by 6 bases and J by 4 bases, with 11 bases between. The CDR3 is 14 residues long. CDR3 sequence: CASTDRGGANVLTF. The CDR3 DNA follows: TGCGCCAGCACCGACCGGGGGGGGGCCAACGTCCTGACTTTC.

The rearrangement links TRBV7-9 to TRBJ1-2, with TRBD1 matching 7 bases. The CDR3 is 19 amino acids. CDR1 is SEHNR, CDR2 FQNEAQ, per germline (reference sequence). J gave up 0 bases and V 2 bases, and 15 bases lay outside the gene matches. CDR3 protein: CASSLFGTLTGVSNYGYTF. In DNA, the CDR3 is TGTGCCAGCAGCTTATTTGGGACATTAACAGGGGTTTCTAACTATGGCTACACCTTC.

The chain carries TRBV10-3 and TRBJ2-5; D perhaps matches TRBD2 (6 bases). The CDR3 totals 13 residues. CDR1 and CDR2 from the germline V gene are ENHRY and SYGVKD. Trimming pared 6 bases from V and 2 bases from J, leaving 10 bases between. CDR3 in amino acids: CAISRDLQETQYF. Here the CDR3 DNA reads TGTGCCATCAGCAGGGACTTGCAAGAGACCCAGTACTTC.

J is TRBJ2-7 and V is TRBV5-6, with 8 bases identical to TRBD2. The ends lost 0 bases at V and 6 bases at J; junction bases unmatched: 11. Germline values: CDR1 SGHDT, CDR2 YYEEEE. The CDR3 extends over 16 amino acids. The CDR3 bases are TGTGCCAGCAGCTTGGCCCCCAGCGGGGGAAAACTCGAGCAGTACTTC. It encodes CASSLAPSGGKLEQYF.

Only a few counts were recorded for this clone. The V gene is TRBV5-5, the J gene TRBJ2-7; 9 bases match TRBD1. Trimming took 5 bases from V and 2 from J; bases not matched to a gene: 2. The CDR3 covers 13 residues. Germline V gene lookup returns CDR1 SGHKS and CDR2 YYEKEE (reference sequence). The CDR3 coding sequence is TGTGCCAGCAGTCGACAGGGGGCCTACGAGCAGTACTTC. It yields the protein CASSRQGAYEQYF.

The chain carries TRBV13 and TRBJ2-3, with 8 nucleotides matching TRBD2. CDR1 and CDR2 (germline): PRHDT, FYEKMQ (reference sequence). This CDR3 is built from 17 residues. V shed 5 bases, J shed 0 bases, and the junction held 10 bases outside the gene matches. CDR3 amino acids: CASSLSGGSPSTDTQYF. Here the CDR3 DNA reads TGTGCCAGCAGCCTCTCGGGGGGGTCCCCTAGCACAGATACGCAGTATTTT.

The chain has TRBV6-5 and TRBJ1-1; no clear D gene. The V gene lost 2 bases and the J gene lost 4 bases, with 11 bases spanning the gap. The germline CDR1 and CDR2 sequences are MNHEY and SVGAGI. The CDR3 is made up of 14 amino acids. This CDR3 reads CASSYEARPTEAFF. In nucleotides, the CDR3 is TGTGCCAGCAGTTACGAGGCCCGACCCACTGAAGCTTTCTTT.

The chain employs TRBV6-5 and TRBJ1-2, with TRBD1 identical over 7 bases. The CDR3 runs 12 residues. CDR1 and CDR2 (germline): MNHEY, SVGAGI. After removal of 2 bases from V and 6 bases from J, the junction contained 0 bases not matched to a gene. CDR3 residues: CASSYRGHGYTF. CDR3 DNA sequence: TGTGCCAGCAGTTACAGGGGGCATGGCTACACCTTC.

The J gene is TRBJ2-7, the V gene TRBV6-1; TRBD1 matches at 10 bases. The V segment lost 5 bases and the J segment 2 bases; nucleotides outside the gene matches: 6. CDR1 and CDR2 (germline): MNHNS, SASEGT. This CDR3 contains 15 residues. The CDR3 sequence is CASSPRDRGAYEQYF. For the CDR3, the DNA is TGTGCCAGCAGTCCAAGGGACAGGGGAGCCTACGAGCAGTACTTC.

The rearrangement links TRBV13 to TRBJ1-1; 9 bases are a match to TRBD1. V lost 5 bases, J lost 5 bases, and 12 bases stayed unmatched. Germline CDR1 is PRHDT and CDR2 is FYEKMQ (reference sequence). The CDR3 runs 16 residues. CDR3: CASSRLKTGGWTEAFF. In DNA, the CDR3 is TGTGCCAGCAGCCGACTCAAGACAGGGGGTTGGACTGAAGCTTTCTTT.

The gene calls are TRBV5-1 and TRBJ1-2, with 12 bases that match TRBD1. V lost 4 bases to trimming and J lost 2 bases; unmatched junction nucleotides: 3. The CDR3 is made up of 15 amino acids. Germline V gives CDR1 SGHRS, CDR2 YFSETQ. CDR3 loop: CASSAGTGGNYGYTF. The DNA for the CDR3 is TGCGCCAGCAGCGCCGGGACAGGGGGCAACTATGGCTACACCTTC.

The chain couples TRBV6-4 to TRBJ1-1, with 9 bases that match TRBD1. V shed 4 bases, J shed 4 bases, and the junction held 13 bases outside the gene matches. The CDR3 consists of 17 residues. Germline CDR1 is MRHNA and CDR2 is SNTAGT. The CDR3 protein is CASSGLRQGEGITEAFF. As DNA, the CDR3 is TGTGCCAGCAGTGGCCTGAGACAGGGGGAGGGAATCACTGAAGCTTTCTTT.

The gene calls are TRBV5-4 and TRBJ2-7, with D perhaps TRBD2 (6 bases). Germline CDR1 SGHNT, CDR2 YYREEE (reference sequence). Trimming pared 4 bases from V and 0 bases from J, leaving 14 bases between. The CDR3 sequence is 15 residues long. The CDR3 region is CASSNRGTRSYEQYF. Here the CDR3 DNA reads TGTGCCAGCAGCAATAGAGGGACTCGCTCCTACGAGCAGTACTTC.